The clone carrying this T cell receptor beta chain has a count of ten or more. This entry is derived from a study of CD8 T cells in ankylosing spondylitis. With 3 bases clipped from V and 4 bases from J, the junction kept 3 bases outside the gene matches. The CDR3 totals 15 residues. TCRdb re-analysed the 5' RACE reads in MiXCR, keeping a single row per CDR3 protein. Seen here are about 130,000 distinct CDR3 sequences, about 6.5% observed once, and the top ten hold more than 9%. The chain employs TRBV12-3 or TRBV12-4 and TRBJ2-6; 7 bases match TRBD2. Sequencing used blood, either unsorted or a sorted T cell fraction (not recorded which). The clonotype comes from a male donor with ankylosing spondylitis or in good health (not recorded which). The CDR3 DNA reads TGTGCCAGCAGTTTGGGAGGGTTCGGGGCCAACGTCCTGACTTTC. As protein: CASSLGGFGANVLTF.